A selection of T cell receptor beta chains follows, all from one sample in a study of cytomegalovirus exposure and HLA in healthy donors. Profiling relied on immunoSEQ multiplex PCR, and the TCRdb table lists in-frame clones only, not all of them. The data contain about 66,000 clones, 95% to 97% of them seen just once; the ten biggest clones take up about 1.5%. Sequenced sample: PBMCs. Every receptor here comes from a woman aged 18 to 35 in good health and CMV-seropositive. The conserved cysteine and the conserved F or W are not part of the CDR3 here. Expanded clones are given a class, and other clones once, few, many or no size at all.

v_gene: TRBV6-1
abundance: -
j_gene: TRBJ2-7
CDR3aa: ASGVGGQY

v_gene: TRBV7-3
abundance: -
j_gene: TRBJ1-5
CDR3aa: ASSFSGQGQPQH

v_gene: TRBV5-1
abundance: -
j_gene: TRBJ2-2
CDR3aa: ASSLDWTGELF

v_gene: TRBV11-1
abundance: -
j_gene: TRBJ2-3
CDR3aa: ASSSHPGVTDTQY

v_gene: TRBV4-1
abundance: -
j_gene: TRBJ2-3
CDR3aa: ASSQSRTDTQY

v_gene: TRBV18
abundance: -
j_gene: TRBJ1-2
CDR3aa: ASSRYTGTNYGYT

v_gene: TRBV7-3
abundance: -
j_gene: TRBJ2-3
CDR3aa: ASSDTALARLKEGHWTDTQY

v_gene: TRBV9
abundance: -
j_gene: TRBJ2-7
CDR3aa: ASSPQGRTYEQY

v_gene: TRBV5-6
abundance: few
j_gene: TRBJ2-7
CDR3aa: ASSSRDRVYEQY

v_gene: TRBV18
abundance: -
j_gene: TRBJ2-7
CDR3aa: ASSPLPGTGEQY

v_gene: TRBV18
abundance: -
j_gene: TRBJ2-1
CDR3aa: ASSRDRGGEQF

v_gene: TRBV7-9
abundance: -
j_gene: TRBJ1-2
CDR3aa: ASSSDLDIRGYGYT

v_gene: TRBV6-1
abundance: -
j_gene: TRBJ2-3
CDR3aa: ASSPTDRDTDTQY

v_gene: TRBV10-2
abundance: -
j_gene: TRBJ2-1
CDR3aa: ASSGTSGSSYNEQF

v_gene: TRBV6-1
abundance: few
j_gene: TRBJ2-7
CDR3aa: ASSESRAYEQY

v_gene: TRBV28
abundance: -
j_gene: TRBJ1-5
CDR3aa: ASSLSPGSGQPQH

v_gene: TRBV2
abundance: once
j_gene: TRBJ1-1
CDR3aa: ASNRDRGPEAF

v_gene: TRBV6-6
abundance: -
j_gene: TRBJ1-2
CDR3aa: ASSYSTGGYGYT

v_gene: TRBV7-9
abundance: -
j_gene: TRBJ1-5
CDR3aa: ASSLAQGGPQH

v_gene: TRBV5-1
abundance: -
j_gene: TRBJ2-3
CDR3aa: ASRSSSGFKDTQY

v_gene: TRBV5-7
abundance: -
j_gene: TRBJ2-3
CDR3aa: ASSSRLAGAATDTQY

v_gene: TRBV4-1
abundance: once
j_gene: TRBJ2-1
CDR3aa: ASSPEEGALSYEQF